This T cell receptor (beta chain) was identified in a study of TIL therapy for anti-PD-1-resistant metastatic lung cancer. Sequencing used immunoSEQ v3. Generated by immunoSEQ multiplex PCR, the TCRdb table keeps only in-frame clones and is missing some. Of about 50,000 clones detected, around 64% appear once; the ten largest clones hold about 6%. Specified time point: pre-treatment sample, taken before nivolumab and TIL therapy. Pleural nodules or supraclavicular lymph nodes made up most of the excised metastases sampled. The sequencing used tumor tissue, collected at baseline. This receptor was identified in a person aged 25 to 85 with non-small cell lung cancer.

The DNA for the CDR3 is TGTGCCAGCAGTTTTTCGGGGATCTCTGGAAACACCATATATTTT. Its protein is CASSFSGISGNTIYF. The chain recombines TRBV27 with TRBJ1-3; no clear D gene. This CDR3 has 15 residues. The V gene lost 3 bases and the J gene lost 0 bases, with 9 bases spanning the gap. Germline V gene data show CDR1 as MNHEY and CDR2 as SMNVEV (reference sequence).